These 6 T cell receptor beta chains were all obtained from the same sample, sequenced in a study of blood T cells in healthy people across ages (dated by TCRdb to 2014 to 2015). The method was 5' RACE. Sequencing used an Illumina HiSeq 2500. The second PCR ran for roughly 6 to 11 cycles and used a J-beta primer mix along with a sample-barcoded 5' primer. TCRdb passed the public sequencing reads through fastp at Q25 and MiXCR, retaining productive beta sequences. Records with the same CDR3 protein are collapsed into one entry carrying the most frequent genes and DNA. This sample has about 1.6 million distinct CDR3 sequences in its table, and about 35% of those were observed once. 11% of the sample lies in the top ten. The material sequenced was blood. Receptors were obtained from a woman under 40 in good health.

The V gene is TRBV20-1, the J gene TRBJ2-1, with 8 bases matching TRBD1. Per germline, CDR1 DFQATT and CDR2 SNEGSKA (reference sequence). V dropped 0 bases and J dropped 4; count of bases not matched to a gene: 8. The CDR3 is 16 residues long. DNA of the CDR3: TGCAGTGCTAGAGATTCGGGGACAGGCTTTTACAATGAGCAGTTCTTC. Protein: CSARDSGTGFYNEQFF.

As for this clonotype: Germline and junction disagree at one end, which may indicate a read error. The chain joins TRBV28 to TRBJ2-5, with D unresolved. CDR3 length: 12 residues. In germline, CDR1 is MDHEN, CDR2 SYDVKM. In DNA form, the CDR3 reads TGTCCCAGCAGTTTGGCCGGGGAGACCCAGTACTTC. Protein product: CPSSLAGETQYF.

With regard to this clonotype: Given a much more abundant clone one base away, this may be a read error. The chain is built from TRBV20-1 and TRBJ2-7; TRBD1 might be the D (6 bases). The CDR3 sequence is 13 residues long. Trimming shortened V by 5 bases and J by 6 bases, and 17 bases separated the two germline ends. Germline CDR1 and CDR2: DFQATT and SNEGSKA (reference sequence). CDR3 nucleotides: TGCAGTGCTGGCCGGGACACCCCCTGCGAGCAGTACTTC. Translated: CSAGRDTPCEQYF.

This clonotype showed up just a few times. As DNA, the CDR3 is TGCGCCAGCAGCCAAGATGAAACTAGCGGGAGGACCTACGAGCAGTACTTC. Its translation is CASSQDETSGRTYEQYF. V usage is TRBV4-1 and J usage is TRBJ2-7, with 12 bases identical to TRBD2. From germline, CDR1 is MGHRA and CDR2 YSYEKL. V dropped 0 bases and J dropped 2; count of bases not matched to a gene: 5. CDR3 length equals 17 residues.

The chain couples TRBV20-1 to TRBJ2-1, with 8 bases fitting TRBD2. The V gene's germline CDR1 is DFQATT and CDR2 SNEGSKA (reference sequence). This CDR3 is 17 amino acids long. The junction had 15 bases not matched to a gene; V was cut back by 8 bases and J by 0 bases. CDR3 sequence: CSPDPGGERASYNEQFF. The DNA of the CDR3 is TGCAGTCCCGACCCGGGAGGGGAGCGGGCCTCCTACAATGAGCAGTTCTTC.

This chain links TRBV6-6 with TRBJ2-5, with TRBD2 matching 10 bases. The CDR3 length is 15 residues. The V segment lost 6 bases and the J segment 11 bases; nucleotides outside the gene matches: 15. Germline CDR1 reads MNHNY; CDR2 reads SVGAGI (reference sequence). The CDR3 protein is CASSPLAGASYVQYF. CDR3 in DNA: TGTGCCAGCAGCCCCCTAGCGGGGGCCTCTTACGTGCAGTACTTC.